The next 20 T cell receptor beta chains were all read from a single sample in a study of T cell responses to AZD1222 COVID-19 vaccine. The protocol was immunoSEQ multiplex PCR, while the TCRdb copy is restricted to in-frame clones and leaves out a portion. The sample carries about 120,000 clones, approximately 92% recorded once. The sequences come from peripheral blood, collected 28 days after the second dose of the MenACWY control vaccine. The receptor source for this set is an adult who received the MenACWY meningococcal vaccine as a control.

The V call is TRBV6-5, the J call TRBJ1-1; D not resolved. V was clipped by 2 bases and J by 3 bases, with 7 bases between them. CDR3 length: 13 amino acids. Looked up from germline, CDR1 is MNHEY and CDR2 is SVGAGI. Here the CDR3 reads CASSYSFYTEAFF. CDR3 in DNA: TGTGCCAGCAGTTACAGTTTCTACACTGAAGCTTTCTTT.

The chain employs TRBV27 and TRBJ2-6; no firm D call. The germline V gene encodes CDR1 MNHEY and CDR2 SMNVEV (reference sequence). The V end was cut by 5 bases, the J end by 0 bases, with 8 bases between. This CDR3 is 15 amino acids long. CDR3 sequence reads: CASSLRRSGANVLTF. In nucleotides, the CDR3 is TGTGCCAGCAGTCTCCGGCGCTCTGGGGCCAACGTCCTGACTTTC. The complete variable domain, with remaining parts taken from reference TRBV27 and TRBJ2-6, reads EAQVTQNPRYLITVTGKKLTVTCSQNMNHEYMSWYRQDPGLGLRQIYYSMNVEVTDKGDVPEGYKVSRKEKRNFPLILESPSPNQTSLYFCASSLRRSGANVLTFGAGSRLTVL.

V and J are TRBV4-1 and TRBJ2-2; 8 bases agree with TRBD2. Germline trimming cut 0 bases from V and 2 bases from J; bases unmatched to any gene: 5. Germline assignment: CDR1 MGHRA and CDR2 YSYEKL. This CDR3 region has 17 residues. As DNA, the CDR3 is TGCGCCAGCAGCCAAGAGCGGGGGGCGGTAAACACCGGGGAGCTGTTTTTT. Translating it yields CASSQERGAVNTGELFF.

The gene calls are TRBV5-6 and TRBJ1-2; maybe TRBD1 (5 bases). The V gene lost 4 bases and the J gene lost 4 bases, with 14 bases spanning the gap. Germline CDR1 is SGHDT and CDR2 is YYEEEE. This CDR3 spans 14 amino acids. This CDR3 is CASSNLQGPYGYTF. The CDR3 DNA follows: TGTGCCAGCAGCAATCTGCAGGGCCCCTATGGCTACACCTTC.

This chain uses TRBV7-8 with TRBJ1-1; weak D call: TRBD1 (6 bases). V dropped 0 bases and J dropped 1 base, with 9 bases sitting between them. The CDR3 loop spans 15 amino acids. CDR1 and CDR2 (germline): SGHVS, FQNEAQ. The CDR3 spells CASSLAQGGNTEAFF. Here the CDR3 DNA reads TGTGCCAGCAGCTTAGCGCAAGGGGGGAACACTGAAGCTTTCTTT.

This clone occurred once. This CDR3 is CASSLAGQYNSPLHF. As DNA, the CDR3 is TGTGCCAGCAGCTTAGCGGGGCAATATAATTCACCCCTCCACTTT. The gene calls are TRBV11-2 and TRBJ1-6; D perhaps matches TRBD1 (5 bases). CDR3 length equals 15 residues. CDR1 SGHAT and CDR2 FQNNGV come from the germline V gene. V was shortened by 1 base and J by 4 bases, with 8 bases between the two germline ends.

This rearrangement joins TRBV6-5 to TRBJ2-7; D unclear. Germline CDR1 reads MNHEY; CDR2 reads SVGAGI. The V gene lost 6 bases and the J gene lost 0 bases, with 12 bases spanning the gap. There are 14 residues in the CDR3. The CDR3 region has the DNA TGTGCCAGCAGCTCCGGAGTCCTCTCCTACGAGCAGTACTTC. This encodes CASSSGVLSYEQYF.

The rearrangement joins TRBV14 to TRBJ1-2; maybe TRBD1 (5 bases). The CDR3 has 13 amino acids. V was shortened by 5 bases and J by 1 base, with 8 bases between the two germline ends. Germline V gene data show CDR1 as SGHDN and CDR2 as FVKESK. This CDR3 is CASSNRFNYGYTF. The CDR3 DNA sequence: TGTGCCAGCAGCAACAGGTTTAACTATGGCTACACCTTC.

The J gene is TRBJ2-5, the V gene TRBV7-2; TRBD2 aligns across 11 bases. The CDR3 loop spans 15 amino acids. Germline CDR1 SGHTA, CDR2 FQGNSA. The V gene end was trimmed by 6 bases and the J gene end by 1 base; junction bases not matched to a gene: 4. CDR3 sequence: CASRPGLAAQETQYF. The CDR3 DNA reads TGTGCCAGCAGACCGGGACTAGCGGCCCAAGAGACCCAGTACTTC.

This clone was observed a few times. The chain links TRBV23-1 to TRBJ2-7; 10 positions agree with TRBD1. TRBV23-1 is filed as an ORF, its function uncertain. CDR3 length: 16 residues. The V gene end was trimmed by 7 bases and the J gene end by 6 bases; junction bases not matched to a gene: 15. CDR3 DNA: TGCGCCAGCACACCCTCTAAGGGACAGGGGAAAGTCGAGCAGTACGTC. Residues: CASTPSKGQGKVEQYV.

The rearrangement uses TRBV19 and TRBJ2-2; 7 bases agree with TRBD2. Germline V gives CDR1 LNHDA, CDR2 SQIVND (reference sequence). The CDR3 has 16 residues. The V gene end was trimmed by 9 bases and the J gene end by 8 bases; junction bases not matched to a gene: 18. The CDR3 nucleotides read TGTGCCAGCAGAGATTTAGCGGGTTCCCTAACTGGGGAGCTGTTTTTT. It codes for CASRDLAGSLTGELFF. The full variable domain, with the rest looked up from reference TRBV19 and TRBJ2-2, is DGGITQSPKYLFRKEGQNVTLSCEQNLNHDAMYWYRQDPGQGLRLIYYSQIVNDFQKGDIAEGYSVSREKKESFPLTVTSAQKNPTAFYLCASRDLAGSLTGELFFGEGSRLTVL.

This CDR3 is CASGRTGDYEQYV. CDR3 DNA: TGTGCCAGCGGACGGACGGGCGACTACGAGCAGTACGTC. The chain carries TRBV27 and TRBJ2-7; D is unresolved. The germline gives CDR1 MNHEY, CDR2 SMNVEV (reference sequence). Trimming stripped 8 bases from V and 3 bases from J, with 14 bases between. This CDR3 has 13 residues.

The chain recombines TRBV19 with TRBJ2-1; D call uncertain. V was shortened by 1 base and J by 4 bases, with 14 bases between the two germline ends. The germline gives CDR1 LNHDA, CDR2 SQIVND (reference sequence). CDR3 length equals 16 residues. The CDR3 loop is CASSIGLPLIYNEQFF. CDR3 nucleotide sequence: TGTGCCAGTAGTATAGGCCTACCCCTGATTTACAATGAGCAGTTCTTC.

Here the CDR3 reads CASSSAGTRGTYEQYF. CDR3 nucleotides: TGTGCCAGCAGTTCCGCCGGGACTAGGGGTACCTACGAGCAGTACTTC. The genes are TRBV28 and TRBJ2-7, with 8 bases matching TRBD2. The length of the CDR3 is 16 residues. The V gene end was trimmed by 4 bases and the J gene end by 2 bases; junction bases not matched to a gene: 10. CDR1 is MDHEN and CDR2 is SYDVKM in the germline V gene. The variable domain in full, completed from reference TRBV28 and TRBJ2-7, reads DVKVTQSSRYLVKRTGEKVFLECVQDMDHENMFWYRQDPGLGLRLIYFSYDVKMKEKGDIPEGYSVSREKKERFSLILESASTNQTSMYLCASSSAGTRGTYEQYFGPGTRLTVT.

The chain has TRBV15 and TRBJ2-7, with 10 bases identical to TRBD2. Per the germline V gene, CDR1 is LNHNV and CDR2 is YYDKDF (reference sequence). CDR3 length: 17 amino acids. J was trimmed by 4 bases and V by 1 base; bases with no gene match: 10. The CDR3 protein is CATSRGQAGGHKYEQYF. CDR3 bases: TGTGCCACCAGCAGAGGGCAAGCGGGAGGGCATAAATACGAGCAGTACTTC. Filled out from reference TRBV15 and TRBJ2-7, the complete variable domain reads DAMVIQNPRYQVTQFGKPVTLSCSQTLNHNVMYWYQQKSSQAPKLLFHYYDKDFNNEADTPDNFQSRRPNTSFCFLDIRSPGLGDTAMYLCATSRGQAGGHKYEQYFGPGTRLTVT.

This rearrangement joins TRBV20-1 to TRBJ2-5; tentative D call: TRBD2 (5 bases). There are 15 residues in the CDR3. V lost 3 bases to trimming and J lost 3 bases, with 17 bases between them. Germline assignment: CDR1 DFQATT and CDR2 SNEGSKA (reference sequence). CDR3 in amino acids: CSASPVLAPKETQYF. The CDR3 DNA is TGCAGTGCTAGTCCGGTTTTAGCGCCGAAAGAGACCCAGTACTTC.

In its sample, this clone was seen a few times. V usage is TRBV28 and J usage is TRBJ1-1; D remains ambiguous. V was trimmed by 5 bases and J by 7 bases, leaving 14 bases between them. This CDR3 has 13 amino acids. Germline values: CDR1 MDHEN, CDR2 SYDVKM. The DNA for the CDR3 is TGTGCCAGCAGTACCAGACGCAGGCATGAAGCTTTCTTT. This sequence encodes CASSTRRRHEAFF. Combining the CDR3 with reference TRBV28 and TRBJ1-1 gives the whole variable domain DVKVTQSSRYLVKRTGEKVFLECVQDMDHENMFWYRQDPGLGLRLIYFSYDVKMKEKGDIPEGYSVSREKKERFSLILESASTNQTSMYLCASSTRRRHEAFFGQGTRLTVV.

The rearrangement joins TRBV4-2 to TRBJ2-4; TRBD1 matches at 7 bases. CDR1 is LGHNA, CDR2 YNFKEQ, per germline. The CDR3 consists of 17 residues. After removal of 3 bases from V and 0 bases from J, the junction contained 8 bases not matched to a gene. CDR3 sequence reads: CASSQENRGLAKNIQYF. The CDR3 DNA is TGTGCCAGCAGCCAGGAGAATAGGGGGCTAGCCAAAAACATTCAGTACTTC.

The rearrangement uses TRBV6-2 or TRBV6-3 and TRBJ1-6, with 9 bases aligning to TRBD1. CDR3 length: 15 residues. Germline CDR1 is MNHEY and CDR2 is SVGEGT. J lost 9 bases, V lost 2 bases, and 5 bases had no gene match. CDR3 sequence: CASSYVGTGSSPLHF. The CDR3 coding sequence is TGTGCCAGCAGTTACGTTGGGACAGGGAGTTCACCCCTCCACTTT.

CDR3 coding DNA: TGTGCCAGCAGCCAAAACAGGTGGGAGACCCAGTACTTC. This sequence encodes CASSQNRWETQYF. The chain joins TRBV12-3 or TRBV12-4 to TRBJ2-5; perhaps TRBD1 as D (5 bases). CDR3 length equals 13 residues. The V gene lost 6 bases and the J gene lost 5 bases, with 13 bases spanning the gap.